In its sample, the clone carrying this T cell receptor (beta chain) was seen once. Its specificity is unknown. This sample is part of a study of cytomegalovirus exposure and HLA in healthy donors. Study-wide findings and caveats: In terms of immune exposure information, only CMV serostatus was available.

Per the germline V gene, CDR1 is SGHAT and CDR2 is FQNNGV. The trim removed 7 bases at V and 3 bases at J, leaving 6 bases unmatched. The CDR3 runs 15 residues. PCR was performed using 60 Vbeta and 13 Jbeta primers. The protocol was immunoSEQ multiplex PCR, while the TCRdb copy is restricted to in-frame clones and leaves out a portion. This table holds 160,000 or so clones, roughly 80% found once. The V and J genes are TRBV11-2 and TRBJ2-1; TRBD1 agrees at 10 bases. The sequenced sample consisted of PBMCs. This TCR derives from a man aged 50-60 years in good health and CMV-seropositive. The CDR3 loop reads CASTPGTGDYNEQFF. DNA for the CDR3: TGTGCCAGCACCCCCGGGACAGGGGACTACAATGAGCAGTTCTTC.